Each of the 27 T cell receptor beta chains below was sequenced from the same sample in a study of shared clonotypes between healthy human individuals. This table comes from immunoSEQ multiplex PCR, and its TCRdb copy is limited to in-frame clones, with some not included. The sample consists of millions of clones, about 93% of them appearing once. The naive CD8 fraction comprised CD45RO-negative cells positively selected for CCR7 and excluded terminally differentiated effector memory CD45RA+ cells. Sequenced input: naive CD8+ T cells from PBMCs. The receptors derive from a man younger than 35 in good health. Some clones in this sample may be carry-over from other donors' samples.

This chain links TRBV4-3 with TRBJ1-2; the D gene is possibly TRBD1 (5 bases). Trimming cost V 1 base and J 8 bases, with 14 bases left between them. Per the germline V gene, CDR1 is LGHNA and CDR2 is YSLEER. The CDR3 length is 14 residues. In DNA, the CDR3 is TGCGCCAGCAGCCAAGGGAAGGGGTACGGCGGCTACACCTTC. As protein: CASSQGKGYGGYTF.

This clone was found once. The chain has TRBV28 and TRBJ2-1; D ambiguous. V lost 5 bases and J lost 1, with 9 bases in between. Germline values: CDR1 MDHEN, CDR2 SYDVKM. The CDR3 covers 14 residues. CDR3: CASSRRASYNEQFF. The CDR3 DNA sequence: TGTGCCAGCAGTCGTAGGGCTTCCTACAATGAGCAGTTCTTC.

CDR3 sequence (DNA): TGTGCCAGCTCCGTGGACAGCCGCTTCTACGAGCAGTACTTC. This encodes CASSVDSRFYEQYF. This sequence joins TRBV6-6 and TRBJ2-7; the D gene is possibly TRBD1 (6 bases). The germline V gene has CDR1 MNHNY and CDR2 SVGAGI (reference sequence). The CDR3 extends over 14 amino acids. Trimming stripped 8 bases from V and 3 bases from J, with 17 bases between.

The chain links TRBV18 to TRBJ2-7; 7 bases are shared with TRBD2. Per germline, CDR1 KGHSH and CDR2 LQKENI. J lost 0 bases, V lost 2 bases, and 4 bases had no gene match. This CDR3 spans 15 amino acids. CDR3 nucleotide sequence: TGTGCCAGCTCACCAGTAGGGACTATCTCCTACGAGCAGTACTTC. It translates to CASSPVGTISYEQYF.

The rearrangement links TRBV27 to TRBJ2-7; 9 bases agree with TRBD2. CDR1 MNHEY and CDR2 SMNVEV come from the germline V gene (reference sequence). The CDR3 contains 16 residues. V shed 4 bases and J 4 bases; nucleotides not matched to a gene: 11. This CDR3 is CASSSSRLAAFYEQYF. The CDR3 nucleotides are TGTGCCAGCAGTTCGAGCCGACTAGCGGCGTTTTACGAGCAGTACTTC.

The chain combines TRBV7-8 with TRBJ1-1, with 11 bases fitting TRBD1. Germline CDR1 SGHVS, CDR2 FQNEAQ. After removal of 5 bases from V and 10 bases from J, the junction contained 15 bases not matched to a gene. The CDR3 contains 16 residues. The DNA of the CDR3 is TGTGCCAGCAGCCTTGGGACAGGGGGGGCCGCAACGGCAGCTTTCTTT. Encoded protein: CASSLGTGGAATAAFF. Together with reference TRBV7-8 and TRBJ1-1, the CDR3 gives the full variable domain: GAGVSQSPRYKVAKRGQDVALRCDPISGHVSLFWYQQALGQGPEFLTYFQNEAQLDKSGLPSDRFFAERPEGSVSTLKIQRTQQEDSAVYLCASSLGTGGAATAAFFGQGTRLTVV.

This chain connects TRBV10-3 to TRBJ1-1; D unresolved. The V end was cut by 2 bases, the J end by 3 bases, with 7 bases between. Germline V gene lookup returns CDR1 ENHRY and CDR2 SYGVKD. The CDR3 loop spans 13 amino acids. The CDR3 loop reads CAISEEEDTEAFF. CDR3 nucleotides: TGTGCCATCAGTGAGGAAGAGGACACTGAAGCTTTCTTT.

CDR3 sequence (DNA): TGTGCCAGCAGTGAATGGCACCTAAGCTCCTACAATGAGCAGTTCTTC. It translates to CASSEWHLSSYNEQFF. This rearrangement joins TRBV6-1 to TRBJ2-1; D uncertain. CDR3 length: 16 residues. V lost 2 bases and J 0 bases, leaving 11 bases between the germline ends. Germline V CDR1 and CDR2: MNHNS, SASEGT.

The V call is TRBV14, the J call TRBJ2-4, with a weak D call TRBD2 (5 bases). V was trimmed by 1 base and J by 0 bases, leaving 10 bases between them. This CDR3 region has 16 residues. Germline V CDR1 and CDR2: SGHDN, FVKESK. The CDR3 nucleotides are TGTGCCAGCAGCCAAGGCCCGAGGGTAGCCAAAAACATTCAGTACTTC. Its protein is CASSQGPRVAKNIQYF.

The gene calls are TRBV5-1 and TRBJ1-3; weak D call: TRBD1 (5 bases). V was shortened by 0 bases and J by 3 bases, with 19 bases between the two germline ends. Germline CDR1 SGHRS, CDR2 YFSETQ. The CDR3 extends over 18 amino acids. CDR3 region: CASSLGPSWGRYGNTIYF. CDR3 DNA sequence: TGCGCCAGCAGCTTGGGTCCCTCTTGGGGGAGGTATGGAAACACCATATATTTT. The full variable domain, rest sourced from reference TRBV5-1 and TRBJ1-3, is KAGVTQTPRYLIKTRGQQVTLSCSPISGHRSVSWYQQTPGQGLQFLFEYFSETQRNKGNFPGRFSGRQFSNSRSEMNVSTLELGDSALYLCASSLGPSWGRYGNTIYFGEGSWLTVV.

The chain recombines TRBV9 with TRBJ2-1; no clear D. This CDR3 contains 15 residues. The germline CDR1 and CDR2 sequences are SGDLS and YYNGEE. V was trimmed by 0 bases and J by 2 bases, leaving 9 bases between them. The CDR3 DNA is TGTGCCAGCAGCGTAGAAGGGCTTACCTACAATGAGCAGTTCTTC. This gives the protein CASSVEGLTYNEQFF.

V gene TRBV28 combines with J gene TRBJ1-5; D is uncertain. CDR3 length: 13 residues. The V gene's germline CDR1 is MDHEN and CDR2 SYDVKM. Trimming took off 1 base at V and 5 bases at J, with 6 bases between the two ends. The CDR3: CASSLSVYQPQHF. The CDR3 DNA follows: TGTGCCAGCAGTTTATCGGTATATCAGCCCCAGCATTTT.

This chain joins TRBV10-2 and TRBJ2-4, with a weak D call TRBD2 (6 bases). Trimming removed 4 bases from V and 0 bases from J, with 16 bases in between. Per the germline V gene, CDR1 is WSHSY and CDR2 is SAAADI. The CDR3 is 17 amino acids. The DNA for the CDR3 is TGCGCCAGCAGTGGGGGTTGGGGGGATCTAGCCAAAAACATTCAGTACTTC. It encodes CASSGGWGDLAKNIQYF.

The V and J genes are TRBV27 and TRBJ1-2; tentatively, D is TRBD1 (6 bases). This CDR3 spans 14 amino acids. V was pared by 5 bases and J by 8 bases, with 18 bases between. CDR1 and CDR2 from the germline V gene are MNHEY and SMNVEV (reference sequence). CDR3 in amino acids: CASSPNRATYGYTF. For the CDR3, the DNA is TGTGCCAGCAGTCCAAACAGGGCTACCTACGGCTACACCTTC.

The chain joins TRBV15 to TRBJ1-4; D ambiguous. Per the germline V gene, CDR1 is LNHNV and CDR2 is YYDKDF (reference sequence). This CDR3 has 15 amino acids. Trimming removed 1 base at V and 8 bases at J, with 14 bases between. The CDR3 DNA reads TGTGCCACCAGCAGAGCTCGGGTGGCAAACGAAAAACTGTTTTTT. Protein sequence: CATSRARVANEKLFF.

The gene calls are TRBV4-1 and TRBJ1-2; 10 bases align to TRBD1. Per germline, CDR1 MGHRA and CDR2 YSYEKL. Trimming at V came to 5 bases and at J to 7 bases, leaving 16 bases not matched to a gene. This CDR3 is built from 17 residues. CDR3 sequence (DNA): TGCGCCAGCAGCTCCCGGGACAGGGGAACCAGACCTGGTGGCTACACCTTC. Translating gives CASSSRDRGTRPGGYTF.

The gene calls are TRBV7-2 and TRBJ2-2; D is undetermined. Trimming shortened V by 6 bases and J by 3 bases, and 17 bases separated the two germline ends. The CDR3 runs to 16 residues. From germline, CDR1 is SGHTA and CDR2 FQGNSA. The CDR3: CASSSLGPAYTGELFF. The CDR3, as DNA: TGTGCCAGCAGTTCCCTAGGTCCCGCTTACACCGGGGAGCTGTTTTTT.

Here the CDR3 reads CASSPSVGGEDTQYF. CDR3 bases: TGTGCCAGCAGCCCTAGCGTCGGGGGGGAAGATACGCAGTATTTT. The rearrangement links TRBV7-2 to TRBJ2-3, with 8 bases matching TRBD2. V lost 5 bases and J lost 5; bases outside the gene matches: 9. This CDR3 spans 15 amino acids. CDR1 is SGHTA, CDR2 FQGNSA, per germline.

This chain uses TRBV5-1 with TRBJ2-1; D is possibly TRBD2 (6 bases). Germline V CDR1 and CDR2: SGHRS, YFSETQ. The CDR3 covers 12 residues. With 3 bases removed from V and 9 bases from J, the gap between germline ends came to 10 bases. CDR3 loop: CASSYSGGEQFF. The CDR3 DNA follows: TGCGCCAGCAGCTATAGCGGAGGTGAGCAGTTCTTC.

The chain couples TRBV4-1 to TRBJ2-7; D possibly uses TRBD1 or TRBD2 (5 bases each). Germline CDR1 is MGHRA and CDR2 is YSYEKL. V was shortened by 4 bases and J by 2 bases, with 12 bases between the two germline ends. The CDR3 totals 14 residues. This CDR3 reads CASSLGTEPYEQYF. The CDR3 DNA is TGCGCCAGCAGCCTGGGGACGGAGCCCTACGAGCAGTACTTC.

The rearrangement uses TRBV27 and TRBJ2-5; D uncertain. V was clipped by 0 bases and J by 2 bases, with 10 bases between them. The germline V gene has CDR1 MNHEY and CDR2 SMNVEV (reference sequence). The CDR3 is 15 amino acids. The DNA of the CDR3 is TGTGCCAGCAGTTTATCGCCCGGGCGGCAAGAGACCCAGTACTTC. Residues: CASSLSPGRQETQYF.

The chain is built from TRBV4-1 and TRBJ1-2; a weak D match, TRBD1 (6 bases). From germline, CDR1 is MGHRA and CDR2 YSYEKL. The CDR3 is 17 amino acids. Trimming took off 4 bases at V and 1 base at J, with 19 bases between the two ends. CDR3 protein: CASSLLPDRKSNYGYTF. The CDR3 nucleotides are TGCGCCAGCAGCCTTCTCCCCGACAGGAAGAGTAACTATGGCTACACCTTC.

V gene TRBV19 combines with J gene TRBJ1-4; weak D call: TRBD1 (5 bases). With 1 base removed from V and 6 bases from J, the gap between germline ends came to 12 bases. CDR1 LNHDA and CDR2 SQIVND come from the germline V gene (reference sequence). CDR3 length equals 15 residues. CDR3 in amino acids: CASSIGSRVDEKLFF. CDR3 nucleotides: TGTGCCAGTAGTATAGGGTCCAGGGTCGATGAAAAACTGTTTTTT.

The rearrangement joins TRBV9 to TRBJ1-1, with 7 nucleotides matching TRBD1. This CDR3 has 14 amino acids. V gave up 3 bases and J gave up 3 bases; unmatched junction bases: 5. Per germline, CDR1 SGDLS and CDR2 YYNGEE. The CDR3 loop is CASSAPGGDTEAFF. The CDR3 DNA is TGTGCCAGCAGCGCCCCAGGGGGGGACACTGAAGCTTTCTTT.

This chain connects TRBV28 to TRBJ1-2; D is uncertain. Trimming took off 3 bases at V and 8 bases at J, with 10 bases between the two ends. CDR1 and CDR2 from the germline V gene are MDHEN and SYDVKM. The CDR3 length is 12 residues. The CDR3 here is CASSLVQEGYTF. In DNA form, the CDR3 reads TGTGCCAGCAGTTTGGTCCAGGAAGGCTACACCTTC.

The rearrangement joins TRBV7-9 to TRBJ1-2, with a weak D call TRBD1 (5 bases). The CDR3 runs 15 residues. Germline CDR1 is SEHNR and CDR2 is FQNEAQ (reference sequence). V lost 5 bases and J 8 bases, leaving 21 bases between the germline ends. In nucleotides, the CDR3 is TGTGCCAGCAGCCCCCCCGGTTGGCAGGGCATCGGCTACACCTTC. This encodes CASSPPGWQGIGYTF.

The V and J genes are TRBV5-1 and TRBJ1-3; maybe TRBD1 (5 bases). V lost 3 bases to trimming and J lost 0 bases, with 13 bases between them. Germline V gene data show CDR1 as SGHRS and CDR2 as YFSETQ. The CDR3 loop spans 16 amino acids. CDR3 nucleotide sequence: TGCGCCAGCAGCTGGGAGGGACTGGACTCTGGAAACACCATATATTTT. This codes for CASSWEGLDSGNTIYF. The full variable domain, with the rest looked up from reference TRBV5-1 and TRBJ1-3, is KAGVTQTPRYLIKTRGQQVTLSCSPISGHRSVSWYQQTPGQGLQFLFEYFSETQRNKGNFPGRFSGRQFSNSRSEMNVSTLELGDSALYLCASSWEGLDSGNTIYFGEGSWLTVV.